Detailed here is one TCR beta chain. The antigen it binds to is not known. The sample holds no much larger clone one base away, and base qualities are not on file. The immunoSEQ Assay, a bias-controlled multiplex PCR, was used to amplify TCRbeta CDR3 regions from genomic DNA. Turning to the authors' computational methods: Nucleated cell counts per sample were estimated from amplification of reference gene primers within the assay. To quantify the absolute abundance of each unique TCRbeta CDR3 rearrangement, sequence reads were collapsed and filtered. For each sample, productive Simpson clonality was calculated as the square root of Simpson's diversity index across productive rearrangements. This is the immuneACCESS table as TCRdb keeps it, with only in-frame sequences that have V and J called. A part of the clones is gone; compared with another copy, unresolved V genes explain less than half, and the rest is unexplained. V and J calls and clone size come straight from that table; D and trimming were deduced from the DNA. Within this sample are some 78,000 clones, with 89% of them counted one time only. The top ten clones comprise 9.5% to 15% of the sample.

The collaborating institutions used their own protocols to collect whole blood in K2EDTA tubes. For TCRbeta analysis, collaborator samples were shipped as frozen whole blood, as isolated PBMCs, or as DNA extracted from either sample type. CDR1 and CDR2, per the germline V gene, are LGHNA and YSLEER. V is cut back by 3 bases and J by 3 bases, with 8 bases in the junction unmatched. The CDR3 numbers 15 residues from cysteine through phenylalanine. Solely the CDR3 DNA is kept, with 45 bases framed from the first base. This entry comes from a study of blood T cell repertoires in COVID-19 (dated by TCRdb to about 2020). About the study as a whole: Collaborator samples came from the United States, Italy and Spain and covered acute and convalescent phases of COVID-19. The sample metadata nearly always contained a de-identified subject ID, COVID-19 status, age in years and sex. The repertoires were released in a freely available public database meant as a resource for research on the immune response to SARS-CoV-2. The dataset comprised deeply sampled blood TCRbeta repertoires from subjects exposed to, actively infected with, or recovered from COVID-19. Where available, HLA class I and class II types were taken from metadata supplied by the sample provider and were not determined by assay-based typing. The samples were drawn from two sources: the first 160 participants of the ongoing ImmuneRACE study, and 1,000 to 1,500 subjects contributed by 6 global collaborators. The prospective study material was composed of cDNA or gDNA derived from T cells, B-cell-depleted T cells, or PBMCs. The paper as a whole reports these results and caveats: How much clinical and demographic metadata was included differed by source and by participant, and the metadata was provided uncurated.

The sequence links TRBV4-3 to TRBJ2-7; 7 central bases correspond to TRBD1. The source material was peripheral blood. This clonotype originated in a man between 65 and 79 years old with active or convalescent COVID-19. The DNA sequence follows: TGCGCCAGCAGCCAGTTAACAGGGGTCAACTACGAGCAGTACTTC. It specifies CASSQLTGVNYEQYF.